One and the same sample provided the 14 T cell receptor beta chains below, sequenced in a study of identical twins' blood T cells. TCRdb analysed the 5' RACE reads with MiXCR anew, one entry per CDR3 protein. The table has hundreds of thousands of distinct CDR3 sequences, roughly 28% seen once; the top ten hold about 6.1%. Input material: PBMCs. The receptors here all came from a woman between 18 and 50 years old in good health.

The chain has TRBV11-2 and TRBJ1-1; D is unclear. The CDR3 has 15 amino acids. V lost 4 bases and J lost 1, with 13 bases in between. The germline V gene encodes CDR1 SGHAT and CDR2 FQNNGV. Written as DNA, the CDR3 is TGTGCCAGCAGCTCTCCCCCAATGTGGAACACTGAAGCTTTCTTT. It is translated as CASSSPPMWNTEAFF.

This clonotype was counted between two and nine times. One junction end disagrees with the germline gene, perhaps due to a read error. V usage is TRBV3-1 and J usage is TRBJ2-2, with D possibly being TRBD2 (5 bases). Germline V gives CDR1 LGHDT, CDR2 YNNKEL (reference sequence). The CDR3 length is 12 residues. The CDR3 sequence: CASSPTPGKLFF. The CDR3 region has the DNA TGTGCCAGCAGCCCCACCCCCGGGAAGCTGTTTTTT.

This clonotype was seen repeatedly, ten times or more. The J gene is TRBJ2-1, the V gene TRBV10-2; D remains ambiguous. Trimming removed 6 bases from V and 7 bases from J, with 7 bases in between. There are 11 residues in the CDR3. Germline V gene lookup returns CDR1 WSHSY and CDR2 SAAADI. The CDR3 spells CASRYFNEQFF. The CDR3 nucleotides read TGCGCCAGCAGGTACTTTAATGAGCAGTTCTTC.

This clonotype was recorded a few times. V and J are TRBV20-1 and TRBJ2-3; D not certain. V was cut by 5 bases and J by 2 bases, with 17 bases left in between. CDR3 length: 15 residues. Per germline, CDR1 DFQATT and CDR2 SNEGSKA (reference sequence). CDR3 region: CSAQIAAWATDTQYF. CDR3 sequence (DNA): TGCAGTGCTCAAATTGCCGCCTGGGCCACAGATACGCAGTATTTT.

This chain joins TRBV27 and TRBJ1-6, with D hard to call. The CDR3 extends over 14 amino acids. Between the trimmed V and J ends, which lost 3 bases and 6 bases, there was a span of 9 bases. Germline-derived CDR1 and CDR2 are MNHEY and SMNVEV (reference sequence). CDR3 bases: TGTGCCAGCAGTTTTTTACTGAGTAATTCACCCCTCCACTTT. It specifies CASSFLLSNSPLHF.

This clonotype appeared a single time. J is TRBJ2-1 and V is TRBV9; D is undetermined. The CDR3 totals 15 residues. The V gene lost 0 bases and the J gene lost 2 bases, with 9 bases spanning the gap. Per germline, CDR1 SGDLS and CDR2 YYNGEE. The CDR3, as DNA: TGTGCCAGCAGCGTAGTAGGAGTCACCTACAATGAGCAGTTCTTC. Amino acids: CASSVVGVTYNEQFF.

This clonotype was found once. Sequence at one end of the junction differs from germline and may be a read error. The J gene is TRBJ2-7, the V gene TRBV10-2; D is uncertain. The V gene's germline CDR1 is WSHSY and CDR2 SAAADI. This CDR3 comprises 11 residues. CDR3 loop: CSSKLNYEQYF. In DNA, the CDR3 is TGCTCCAGCAAGTTAAACTACGAGCAGTACTTC.

The chain links TRBV5-1 to TRBJ1-4; the match to TRBD1 covers 8 bases. This CDR3 spans 14 amino acids. Germline values: CDR1 SGHRS, CDR2 YFSETQ. V dropped 4 bases and J dropped 8; count of bases not matched to a gene: 7. The CDR3 here is CASSKGTGGEKLFF. For the CDR3, the DNA is TGCGCCAGCAGCAAAGGGACAGGTGGCGAAAAACTGTTTTTT.

This chain links TRBV4-3 with TRBJ1-2, with TRBD1 matching 7 bases. V gave up 1 base and J gave up 3 bases; unmatched junction bases: 2. The V gene's germline CDR1 is LGHNA and CDR2 YSLEER. This CDR3 has 14 amino acids. The CDR3 reads CASSQVGQDYGYTF. In DNA, the CDR3 is TGCGCCAGCAGCCAAGTTGGACAGGACTATGGCTACACCTTC.

The chain recombines TRBV3-1 with TRBJ2-2; 8 bases are shared with TRBD2. CDR3 length equals 15 residues. The V segment lost 3 bases and the J segment 6 bases; nucleotides outside the gene matches: 6. Germline V gives CDR1 LGHDT, CDR2 YNNKEL (reference sequence). Written as DNA, the CDR3 is TGTGCCAGCAGCCAGAGTAGCGGGATCGCCGGGGAGCTGTTTTTT. Its translation: CASSQSSGIAGELFF.

The chain joins TRBV30 to TRBJ1-4, with D perhaps TRBD1 (5 bases). CDR1 and CDR2 (germline): GTSNPN, SVGIG (reference sequence). This CDR3 is built from 15 residues. With 5 bases removed from V and 8 bases from J, the gap between germline ends came to 21 bases. CDR3 nucleotide sequence: TGTGCCTGGCACTCCTGGGGCGCAGGCGGAGAAAAACTGTTTTTT. Amino acids: CAWHSWGAGGEKLFF.

This clonotype has ten or more counts. The CDR3 nucleotides are TGTGCCATCAGGTACTCAGACATATACAATGAGCAGTTCTTC. Its protein product is CAIRYSDIYNEQFF. The rearrangement uses TRBV10-3 and TRBJ2-1; D remains ambiguous. V was trimmed by 6 bases and J by 4 bases, leaving 13 bases between them. Germline V gene sequence: CDR1 ENHRY, CDR2 SYGVKD. The CDR3 is made up of 14 amino acids.

This clonotype was detected a few times. V and J are TRBV6-2 or TRBV6-3 and TRBJ2-1; D not certain. The CDR3 spans 15 residues. Trimming stripped 0 bases from V and 2 bases from J, with 8 bases between. Germline CDR1 reads MNHEY; CDR2 reads SVGEGT. The CDR3 region is CASSYSASPYNEQFF. The DNA for the CDR3 is TGTGCCAGCAGTTACTCGGCTTCCCCCTACAATGAGCAGTTCTTC.

The chain joins TRBV29-1 to TRBJ1-2, with D unresolved. Trimming stripped 3 bases from V and 0 bases from J, with 11 bases between. The length of the CDR3 is 14 residues. Germline V lookup: CDR1 SQVTM, CDR2 ANQGSEA. The CDR3 DNA reads TGCAGCGTTGATGGGGAACCTTCTAACTATGGCTACACCTTC. Translated, it gives CSVDGEPSNYGYTF.